This TCR beta chain came from a study of shared clonotypes between healthy human individuals. Trimming stripped 6 bases from V and 2 bases from J, with 20 bases between. The CDR3 covers 17 residues. The germline CDR1 and CDR2 sequences are LNHDA and SQIVND (reference sequence). Sorted-subset replicate PCRs used roughly 180 ng DNA, tens of thousands of T cell genomes. The table came from immunoSEQ multiplex PCR; TCRdb's copy has only in-frame clones and leaves some out. In the table there are approximately 1.1 million clones, about 80% of which are singletons. Sample: memory CD4+ T cells from PBMCs. Subset described: CD45RA-negative fraction. The source is a man aged 18 to 29 in good health. Some clones in this sample may be carry-over from other donors' samples. This sequence joins TRBV19 and TRBJ1-5, with D possibly being TRBD1 (5 bases). The CDR3: CASRPLISREGNQPQHF. DNA of the CDR3: TGTGCCAGTAGACCTTTGATAAGCAGGGAGGGCAATCAGCCCCAGCATTTT.